The present TCR beta chain was sequenced within a study of shared clonotypes between healthy human individuals. The method was immunoSEQ multiplex PCR; TCRdb's version includes in-frame clones alone and lacks a portion of them. The sample has more than 2,000,000 clones; 85% to 95% are singletons. A note on this clone: Distinct nucleotide sequences in the sample also encode this CDR3.

Sequenced material: naive CD4+ T cells from PBMCs. Stated subset: CD45RA+ positively selected. The TCR was taken from a man between 18 and 29 years old in good health. Some clones in this sample may be carry-over from other donors' samples.

The CDR3 DNA reads TGTGCCAGCAGCGTAGGAGCCAGCGGGAGCGGCACAGATACGCAGTATTTT. It codes for CASSVGASGSGTDTQYF. The rearrangement joins TRBV9 to TRBJ2-3, with 8 bases identical to TRBD2. V lost 0 bases, J lost 1 base, and 7 bases stayed unmatched. The CDR3 is made up of 17 amino acids. Germline V gives CDR1 SGDLS, CDR2 YYNGEE.